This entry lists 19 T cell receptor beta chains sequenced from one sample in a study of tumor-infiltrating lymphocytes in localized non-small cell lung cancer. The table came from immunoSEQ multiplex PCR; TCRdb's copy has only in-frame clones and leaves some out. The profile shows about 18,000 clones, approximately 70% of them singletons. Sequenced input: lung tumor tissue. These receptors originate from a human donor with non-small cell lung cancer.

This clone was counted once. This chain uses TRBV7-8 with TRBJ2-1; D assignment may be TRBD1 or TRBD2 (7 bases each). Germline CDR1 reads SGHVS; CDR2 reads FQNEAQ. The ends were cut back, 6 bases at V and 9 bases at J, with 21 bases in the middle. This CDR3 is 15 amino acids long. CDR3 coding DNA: TGTGCCAGCAGTCTCACAGGGGTCGGGGGGAGTGAGCAGTTCTTC. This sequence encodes CASSLTGVGGSEQFF. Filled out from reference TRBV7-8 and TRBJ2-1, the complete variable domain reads GAGVSQSPRYKVAKRGQDVALRCDPISGHVSLFWYQQALGQGPEFLTYFQNEAQLDKSGLPSDRFFAERPEGSVSTLKIQRTQQEDSAVYLCASSLTGVGGSEQFFGPGTRLTVL.

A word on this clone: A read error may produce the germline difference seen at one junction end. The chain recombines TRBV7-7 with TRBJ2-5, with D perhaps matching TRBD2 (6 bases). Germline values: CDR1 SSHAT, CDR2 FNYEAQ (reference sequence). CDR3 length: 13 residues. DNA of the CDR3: TGTGCTAGCAGCTCCGGGGAGGTGGAGACCCAGTACTTC. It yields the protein CASSSGEVETQYF.

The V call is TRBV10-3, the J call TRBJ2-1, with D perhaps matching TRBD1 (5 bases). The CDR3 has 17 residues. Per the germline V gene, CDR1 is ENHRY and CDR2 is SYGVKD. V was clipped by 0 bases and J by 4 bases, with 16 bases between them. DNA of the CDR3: TGTGCCATCAGTGAGTCGGGTAAAGGGGTGATTTACAATGAGCAGTTCTTC. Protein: CAISESGKGVIYNEQFF.

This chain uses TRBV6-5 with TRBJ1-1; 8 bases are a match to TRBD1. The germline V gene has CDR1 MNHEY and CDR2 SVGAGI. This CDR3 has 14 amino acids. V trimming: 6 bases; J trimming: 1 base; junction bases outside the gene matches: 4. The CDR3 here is CASRTGAQNTEAFF. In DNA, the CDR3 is TGTGCCAGCAGGACAGGGGCCCAGAACACTGAAGCTTTCTTT.

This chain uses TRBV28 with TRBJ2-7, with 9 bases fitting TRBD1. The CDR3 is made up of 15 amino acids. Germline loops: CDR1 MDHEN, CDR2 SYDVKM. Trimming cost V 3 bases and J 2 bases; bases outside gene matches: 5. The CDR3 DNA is TGTGCCAGCAGTTTCCGGGACAGGGAAGCCTACGAGCAGTACTTC. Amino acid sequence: CASSFRDREAYEQYF.

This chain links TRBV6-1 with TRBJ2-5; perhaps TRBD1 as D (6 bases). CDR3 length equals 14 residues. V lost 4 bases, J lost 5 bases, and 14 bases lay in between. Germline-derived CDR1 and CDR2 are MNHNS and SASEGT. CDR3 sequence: CASSVSQGLETQYF. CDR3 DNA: TGTGCCAGCAGTGTCTCCCAGGGGCTGGAGACCCAGTACTTC.

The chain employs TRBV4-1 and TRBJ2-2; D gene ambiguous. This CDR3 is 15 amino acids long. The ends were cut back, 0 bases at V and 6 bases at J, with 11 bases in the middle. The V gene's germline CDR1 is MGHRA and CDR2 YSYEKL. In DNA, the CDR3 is TGCGCCAGCAGCCAAGATTTCGGCGTGCCCGGGGAGCTGTTTTTT. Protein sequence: CASSQDFGVPGELFF.

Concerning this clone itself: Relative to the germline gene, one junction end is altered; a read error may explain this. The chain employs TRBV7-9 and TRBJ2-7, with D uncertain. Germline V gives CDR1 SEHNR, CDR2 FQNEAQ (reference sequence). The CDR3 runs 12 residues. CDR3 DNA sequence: TGTGTCAGCAGCTTCACACGCTACGAGCAGTACTTC. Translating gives CVSSFTRYEQYF.

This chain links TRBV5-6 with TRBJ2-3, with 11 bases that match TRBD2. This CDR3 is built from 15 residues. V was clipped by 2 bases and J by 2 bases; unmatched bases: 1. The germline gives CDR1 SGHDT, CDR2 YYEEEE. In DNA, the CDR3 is TGTGCCAGCAGCTTTAGCGGGGGGGCCACAGATACGCAGTATTTT. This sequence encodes CASSFSGGATDTQYF.

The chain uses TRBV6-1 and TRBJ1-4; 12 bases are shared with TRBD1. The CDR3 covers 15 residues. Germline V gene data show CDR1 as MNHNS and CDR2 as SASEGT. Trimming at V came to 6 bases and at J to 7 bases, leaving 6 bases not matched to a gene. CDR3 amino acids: CASSGTGGRGEKLFF. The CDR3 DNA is TGTGCCAGCAGCGGGACAGGGGGCAGGGGTGAAAAACTGTTTTTT.

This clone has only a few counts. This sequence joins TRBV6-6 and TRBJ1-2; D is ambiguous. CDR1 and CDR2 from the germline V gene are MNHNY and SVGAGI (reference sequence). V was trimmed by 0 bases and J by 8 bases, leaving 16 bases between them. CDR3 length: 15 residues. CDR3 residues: CASSYSTAGQGGYTF. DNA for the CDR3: TGTGCCAGCAGTTACTCGACCGCAGGCCAAGGGGGCTACACCTTC.

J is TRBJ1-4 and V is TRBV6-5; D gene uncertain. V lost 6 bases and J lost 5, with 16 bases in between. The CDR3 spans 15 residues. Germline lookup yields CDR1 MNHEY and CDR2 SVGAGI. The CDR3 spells CASRSLGSLNEKLFF. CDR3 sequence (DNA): TGTGCCAGCAGATCCTTGGGTAGCCTGAATGAAAAACTGTTTTTT.

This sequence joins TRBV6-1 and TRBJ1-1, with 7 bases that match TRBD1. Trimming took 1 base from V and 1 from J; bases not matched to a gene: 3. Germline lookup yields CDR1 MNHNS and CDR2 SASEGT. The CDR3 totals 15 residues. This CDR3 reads CASSEDTGANTEAFF. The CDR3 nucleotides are TGTGCCAGCAGTGAAGATACAGGGGCGAACACTGAAGCTTTCTTT.

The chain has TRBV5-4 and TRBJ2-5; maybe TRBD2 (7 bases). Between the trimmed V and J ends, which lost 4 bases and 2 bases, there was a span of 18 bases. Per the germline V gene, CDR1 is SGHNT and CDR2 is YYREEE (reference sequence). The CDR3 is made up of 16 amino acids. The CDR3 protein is CASSPGGGAKQETQYF. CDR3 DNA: TGTGCCAGCAGCCCGGGTGGGGGGGCGAAACAAGAGACCCAGTACTTC.

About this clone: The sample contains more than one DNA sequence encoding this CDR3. DNA for the CDR3: TGCGCCAGCAGCTCACGGGACGGGTACGAGCAGTACTTC. Encoded protein: CASSSRDGYEQYF. This chain uses TRBV5-1 with TRBJ2-7; the D gene could be TRBD1 or TRBD2 (5 bases each). With 3 bases removed from V and 4 bases from J, the gap between germline ends came to 11 bases. Germline CDR1 and CDR2: SGHRS and YFSETQ. This CDR3 region has 13 residues.

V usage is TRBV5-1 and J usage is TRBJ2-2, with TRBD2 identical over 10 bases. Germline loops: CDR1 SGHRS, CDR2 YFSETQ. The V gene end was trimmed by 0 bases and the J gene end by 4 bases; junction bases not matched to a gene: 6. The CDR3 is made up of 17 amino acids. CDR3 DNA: TGCGCCAGCAGCTTGGCTAGCGGGGGACGGGGCACCGGGGAGCTGTTTTTT. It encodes CASSLASGGRGTGELFF.

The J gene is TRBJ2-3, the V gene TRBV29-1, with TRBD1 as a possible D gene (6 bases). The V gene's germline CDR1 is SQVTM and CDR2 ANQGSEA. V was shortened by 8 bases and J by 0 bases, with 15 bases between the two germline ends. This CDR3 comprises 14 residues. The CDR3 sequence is CSFQQGSSTDTQYF. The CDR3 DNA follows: TGCAGCTTCCAACAGGGATCTAGCACAGATACGCAGTATTTT.

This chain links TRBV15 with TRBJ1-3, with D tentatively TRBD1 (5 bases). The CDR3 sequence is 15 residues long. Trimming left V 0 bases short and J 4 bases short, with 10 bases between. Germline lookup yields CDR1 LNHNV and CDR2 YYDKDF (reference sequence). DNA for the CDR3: TGTGCCACCAGCAGAGATGTGTGGGGGGGAAACACCATATATTTT. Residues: CATSRDVWGGNTIYF. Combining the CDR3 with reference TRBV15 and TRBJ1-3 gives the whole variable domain DAMVIQNPRYQVTQFGKPVTLSCSQTLNHNVMYWYQQKSSQAPKLLFHYYDKDFNNEADTPDNFQSRRPNTSFCFLDIRSPGLGDTAMYLCATSRDVWGGNTIYFGEGSWLTVV.

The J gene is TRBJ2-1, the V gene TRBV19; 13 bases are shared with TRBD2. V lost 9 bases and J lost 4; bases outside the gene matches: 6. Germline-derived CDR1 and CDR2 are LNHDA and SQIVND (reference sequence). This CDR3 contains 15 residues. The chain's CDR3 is CASRTSGSQYNEQFF. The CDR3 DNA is TGTGCCAGCCGGACTAGCGGGAGCCAGTACAATGAGCAGTTCTTC.